The source of this TCR beta chain is a study of naive and memory T cell subsets. Points from the study as a whole: TCR abundance followed a power law differing between naive and memory subsets. Naive repertoires, especially CD8, held a few larger clonotypes, possibly memory cells re-expressing CD45RA.

An equimolar mix of two oligonucleotides served as the beta constant-region primer for TRBC1 and TRBC2. The ligated cDNA underwent four PCR rounds using SP2 and nested alpha and beta constant-region primers. Ligation attached a single-stranded oligonucleotide with a 12-nucleotide UMI and the SP2 primer to the cDNA 3' end. MiXCR, applied by TCRdb to the UMI-ligation and nested PCR reads, yields one record per CDR3 protein. Of under 150,000 distinct CDR3 sequences listed, 15% to 20% are singletons. CMV status came from CD4+ IFNgamma after overnight CMV lysate stimulation. After CD4 positive bead selection, the CD4-negative fraction gave CD8 T cells. This clonotype came up a few times. As yet, its antigen is unknown. V was trimmed by 5 bases and J by 3 bases, leaving 10 bases between them. This CDR3 comprises 13 residues.

Material for sequencing was naive CD8+ T cells from blood. The V call is TRBV12-3 or TRBV12-4, the J call TRBJ2-5; D might be TRBD1 (6 bases). The sequence was obtained from a human donor in good health. The CDR3 DNA reads as TGTGCCAGCAGTGCAAGGACAGAAGAGACCCAGTACTTC. Translated, it gives CASSARTEETQYF.